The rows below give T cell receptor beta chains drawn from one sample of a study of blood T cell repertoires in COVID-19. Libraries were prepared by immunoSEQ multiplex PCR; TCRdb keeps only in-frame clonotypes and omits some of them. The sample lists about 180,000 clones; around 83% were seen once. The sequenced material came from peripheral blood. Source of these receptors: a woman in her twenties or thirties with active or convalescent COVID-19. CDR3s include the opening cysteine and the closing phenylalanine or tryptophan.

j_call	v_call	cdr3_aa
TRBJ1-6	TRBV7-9	CASSLEGVSPLHF
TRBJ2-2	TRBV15	CATSRSVVGANTGELFF
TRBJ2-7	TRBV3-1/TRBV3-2	CASSQTGTGAGEQYF
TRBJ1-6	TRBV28	CASSSGLGYNSPLHF
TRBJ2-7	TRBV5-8	CASSIGTSDEQYF
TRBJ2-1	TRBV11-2	CASSLGSGRAREQFF
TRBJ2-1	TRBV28	CASSRPGSVAYNEQFF
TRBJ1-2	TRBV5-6	CASSLGQARGSGYTF
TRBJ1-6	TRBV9	CASSAKQGAYYNSPLHF
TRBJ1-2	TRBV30	CAWSGQPLYGYTF
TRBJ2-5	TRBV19	CASSRLAGIQETQYF
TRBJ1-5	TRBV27	CASSFYVGQPQHF
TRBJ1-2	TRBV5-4	CASSWLGQGGYTF
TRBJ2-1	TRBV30	CAWSRGLAGAGNEQFF
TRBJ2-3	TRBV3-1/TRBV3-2	CASSQFRAGGTDTQYF
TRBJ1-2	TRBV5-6	CASSLQGGMSYGYTF
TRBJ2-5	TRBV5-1	CASSSGRAEETQYF
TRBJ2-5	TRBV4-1	CASSQVLAGGQETQYF
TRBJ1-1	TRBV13	CASSGGETLGDTEAFF
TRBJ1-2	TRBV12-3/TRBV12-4	CASRGTMAHGYTF
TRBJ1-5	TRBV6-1	CASSEDEGSNQPQHF
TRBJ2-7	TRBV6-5	CASRTRAGGLYEQYF
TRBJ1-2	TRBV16	CASSQTGGDGYTF
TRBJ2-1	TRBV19	CASSAQGEQFF
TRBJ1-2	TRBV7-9	CASSSKRDRDGYTF
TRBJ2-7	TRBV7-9	CASSLTGTESGEQYF
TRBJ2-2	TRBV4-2	CASSPTTSRTGELFF
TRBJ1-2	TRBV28	CASSLPQATDYGYTF
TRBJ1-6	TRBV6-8	CASSYFDRKNSPLHF
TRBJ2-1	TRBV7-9	CASSLGLANEQFF
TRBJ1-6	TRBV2	CASSVRAPLHF
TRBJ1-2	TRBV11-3	CASSTGTGTYGYTF
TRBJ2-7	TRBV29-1	CSVVLGQGYEQYF
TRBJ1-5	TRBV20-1	CSASRTGVGNQPQHF
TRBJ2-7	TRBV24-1	CATSDPTSGSFEQYF
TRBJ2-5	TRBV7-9	CASILGGTSETQYF
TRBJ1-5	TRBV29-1	CSVETGDNQPQHF
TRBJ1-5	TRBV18	CASSPRRTADSNQPQHF
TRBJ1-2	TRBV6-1	CASSEYKYGYTF
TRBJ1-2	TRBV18	CASSPRSGGIVEGYTF
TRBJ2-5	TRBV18	CASRPAGREGETQYF
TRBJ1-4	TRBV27	CASRVTGGNEGIEKLFF
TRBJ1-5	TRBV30	CAWSKQGNQPQHF
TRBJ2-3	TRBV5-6	CASSALGGGAGTQYF